The 12 T cell receptor beta chains given below trace back to one sample, sequenced in a study of T-cell reconstitution after alpha-beta-depleted transplantation in children. A library of TCRbeta sequences, prepared with unique molecular identifiers, was generated. TCRdb re-called the PCR reads with MiXCR, one entry per CDR3 protein. The table includes almost 250,000 distinct CDR3 sequences, about 23% detected once. The specimen was PBMCs, collected before TCRalphabeta/CD19-depleted stem cell transplant. The receptors shown here come from a girl aged 2-10 years with Fanconi anemia, due to receive a stem cell transplant.

In its sample, this clonotype was seen a few times. The chain joins TRBV21-1 to TRBJ2-7. TRBV21-1 is shown as a pseudogene. This CDR3 is 15 amino acids long. CDR3 coding DNA: TGTGCCAGCAGCAAACAGATCCAGCCTAGCTACGAGCAGTACTTC. Its protein product is CASSKQIQPSYEQYF.

This clonotype was seen more than once but under ten times. The genes are TRBV30 and TRBJ2-7; 8 positions match TRBD2. This CDR3 is built from 13 residues. Germline V CDR1 and CDR2: GTSNPN, SVGIG (reference sequence). The J segment lost 2 bases and the V segment lost 2 bases, leaving 2 bases of the junction unmatched. CDR3 sequence (DNA): TGTGCCTGGAGTAGCGGGGGTCCCTACGAGCAGTACTTC. The encoded protein is CAWSSGGPYEQYF.

This clonotype was counted ten times or more. This chain connects TRBV20-1 to TRBJ2-1; 8 bases fit TRBD2. V lost 6 bases and J lost 6; bases outside the gene matches: 13. This CDR3 has 15 residues. Germline V lookup: CDR1 DFQATT, CDR2 SNEGSKA (reference sequence). This CDR3 is CSAIDSGTSRNEQFF. The DNA for the CDR3 is TGCAGTGCCATTGACTCCGGGACTAGTCGCAATGAGCAGTTCTTC.

The chain joins TRBV20-1 to TRBJ2-1; TRBD2 is a possible D gene (5 bases). Trimming took 6 bases from V and 0 from J, leaving 12 bases between them. The CDR3 runs 14 residues. Germline loops: CDR1 DFQATT, CDR2 SNEGSKA (reference sequence). DNA for the CDR3: TGCAGTGCCAAAAGCGGAAACTCCTACAATGAGCAGTTCTTC. This gives the protein CSAKSGNSYNEQFF.

This clonotype was seen ten or more times. The chain links TRBV12-3 or TRBV12-4 to TRBJ1-1; 7 bases agree with TRBD1. The V and J ends lost 3 bases and 7 bases, in that order; junction bases with no gene match: 8. The CDR3 consists of 14 residues. The CDR3 loop is CASSFLQGRGEAFF. The CDR3 DNA follows: TGTGCCAGCAGTTTTTTACAGGGGAGAGGTGAAGCTTTCTTT.

The chain uses TRBV7-9 and TRBJ2-1; tentatively, D is TRBD1 (6 bases). Trimming pared 5 bases from V and 5 bases from J, leaving 13 bases between. In germline, CDR1 is SEHNR, CDR2 FQNEAQ (reference sequence). The CDR3 covers 14 residues. CDR3 in amino acids: CASSTVRGNNEQFF. For the CDR3, the DNA is TGTGCCAGCAGCACGGTCAGGGGAAACAATGAGCAGTTCTTC.

This chain connects TRBV20-1 to TRBJ2-7, with 8 bases identical to TRBD2. Germline loops: CDR1 DFQATT, CDR2 SNEGSKA (reference sequence). Unmatched junction bases numbered 15, after V lost 5 bases and J lost 0 bases. The CDR3 has 17 amino acids. Here the CDR3 DNA reads TGCAGTGCTCACGTTATTGTCCCCGGGACTAGCTCCTACGAGCAGTACTTC. Translation: CSAHVIVPGTSSYEQYF.

This clonotype occurred many times. The chain employs TRBV6-1 and TRBJ2-7; 7 bases line up with TRBD1. In germline, CDR1 is MNHNS, CDR2 SASEGT. The CDR3 contains 13 residues. With 4 bases clipped from V and 3 bases from J, the junction kept 3 bases outside the gene matches. The CDR3: CASSATGDYEQYF. The CDR3 DNA is TGTGCCAGCAGTGCTACAGGGGACTACGAGCAGTACTTC.

The J gene is TRBJ2-7, the V gene TRBV29-1; either TRBD1 or TRBD2 may fit D (5 bases each). V lost 4 bases and J 0 bases, leaving 10 bases between the germline ends. Germline-derived CDR1 and CDR2 are SQVTM and ANQGSEA. The CDR3 length is 13 residues. The CDR3 bases are TGCAGCGTTGGAAAGGGGACCTCCTACGAGCAGTACTTC. Translated, it gives CSVGKGTSYEQYF.

This clonotype was seen only a few times. The chain links TRBV28 to TRBJ1-1; 7 positions match TRBD1. V was pared by 3 bases and J by 4 bases, with 14 bases of the junction left unmatched. CDR1 and CDR2 from the germline V gene are MDHEN and SYDVKM. This CDR3 region has 17 residues. The CDR3 loop is CASSFQQGRGGLTEAFF. DNA of the CDR3: TGTGCCAGCAGTTTTCAACAGGGGCGAGGGGGCCTCACTGAAGCTTTCTTT.

The CDR3 is CASSQEATYPRGEQYF. The CDR3 DNA reads as TGCGCCAGCAGCCAAGAAGCGACGTATCCTAGAGGGGAGCAGTACTTC. This rearrangement joins TRBV4-1 to TRBJ2-7, with D perhaps TRBD2 (5 bases). The CDR3 extends over 16 amino acids. V lost 0 bases to trimming and J lost 7 bases, with 19 bases between them. Germline CDR1 and CDR2: MGHRA and YSYEKL.

This chain connects TRBV6-5 to TRBJ1-5; D might be TRBD1 (5 bases). In germline, CDR1 is MNHEY, CDR2 SVGAGI. V was shortened by 0 bases and J by 4 bases, with 13 bases between the two germline ends. The CDR3 has 16 amino acids. As DNA, the CDR3 is TGTGCCAGCAGTTACTCTGACAGCGAAGCAAATCAGCCCCAGCATTTT. Amino acid sequence: CASSYSDSEANQPQHF.